This T cell receptor beta chain was identified during a study of Ad26.COV2.S vaccination and SARS-CoV-2 variants. Sequencing was performed with immunoSEQ multiplex PCR; in TCRdb, only in-frame clones are kept and a portion is missing. This table holds hundreds of thousands of clones, roughly 90% found once. The V gene lost 7 bases and the J gene lost 0 bases, with 15 bases spanning the gap. Germline V CDR1 and CDR2: SQVTM, ANQGSEA. The CDR3 loop spans 14 amino acids. This sample's treatment: some 20 received Ad26.COV2.S at low or high dose, single or two shots; a few received placebo; per-sample allocation not given. Specimen acquisition occurred on day 63 following the initial vaccine or placebo injection. In this sample, this clone turned up a few times. As yet, its antigen is unknown. Whole-study results and caveats: After vaccination, reports described spike-specific CD8+ and CD4+ T cell responses as showing substantial breadth. Assessments of TCR breadth and depth may have underestimated the total T cell responses. It was found that vaccine and placebo recipients had similar non-spike TCR breadth.

This chain connects TRBV29-1 to TRBJ1-2; D remains ambiguous. The source was peripheral blood, collected in a trial of Ad26.COV2.S vaccine versus placebo. The source is a person between 18 and 60 years old who received the Ad26.COV2.S COVID-19 vaccine or a placebo. The CDR3 loop is CSAKDASPNYGYTF. The CDR3 nucleotides read TGCAGCGCAAAGGATGCCAGCCCTAACTATGGCTACACCTTC.